A single T cell receptor (beta chain) is shown here with its context. TCRdb re-called the 5' RACE reads with MiXCR, one entry per CDR3 protein. The table has roughly 90,000 distinct CDR3 sequences, around 15% seen once. Germline V gives CDR1 SGHRS, CDR2 YFSETQ. The CDR3 length is 15 residues. Between the trimmed V and J ends, which lost 0 bases and 10 bases, there was a span of 14 bases. This sample stems from a study of early T cells in non-severe SARS-CoV-2 infection. The sample comprised whole blood. The receptor was isolated from an adult who was a healthcare worker with PCR-confirmed SARS-CoV-2 infection or an uninfected control (not recorded which). V gene TRBV5-1 combines with J gene TRBJ1-6, with D possibly TRBD1 on 6 matching bases. The CDR3 sequence is CASSLVPGQISPLHF. The CDR3, as DNA: TGCGCCAGCAGCTTGGTGCCGGGACAAATCTCACCCCTCCACTTT.